The source of this T cell receptor (beta chain) is a study of PD-1 blockade in classical Hodgkin lymphoma. Study observations and caveats: Reports indicated that newly diagnosed patients had lower baseline TCR diversity than healthy donors did. Nivolumab initiation under 1 year post-ASCT meant exclusion. Lower baseline TCR diversity marked trial partial responders and progressors.

Each and every patient relapsed after autologous stem cell transplantation, and patients got differing brentuximab vedotin exposure. TCRdb's table, derived via immunoSEQ multiplex PCR, lists solely in-frame clones and lacks some. In the table there are around 150,000 clones, nearly 80% of which are singletons. In the case of this clone: Its antigen is not known.

CDR3 length: 15 residues. The germline V gene encodes CDR1 SEHNR and CDR2 FQNEAQ (reference sequence). V was trimmed by 4 bases and J by 2 bases, leaving 15 bases between them. V usage is TRBV7-9 and J usage is TRBJ2-7, with a possible D match to TRBD1 (5 bases). Sequenced material: peripheral blood mononuclear cells (PBMCs), taken before the second cycle of nivolumab. The TCR originated in a human donor with classical Hodgkin lymphoma. The CDR3 nucleotides read TGTGCCAGCAGCTCCCCAGGGAAATCGACCTACGAGCAGTACTTC. Protein: CASSSPGKSTYEQYF.